A selection of T cell receptor beta chains follows, all from one sample in a study of control samples from healthy donors and cancer patients. Clones were read by immunoSEQ multiplex PCR, and TCRdb kept only the in-frame ones, dropping some. The table records roughly 88,000 clones, around 85% of them present only once. Material: blood. The origin of the receptors is a man aged 30-40 years in good health. Both conserved end residues are part of each CDR3. A D gene is named only where the DNA matches it firmly. Rows may omit the clone size; those that give it use once, few, many or a size class.

J: TRBJ2-3; V: TRBV6-5; D: TRBD1; size: .; CDR3: CASRDRGADTQYF; DNA: TGTGCCAGCAGGGACAGGGGGGCAGATACGCAGTATTTT
J: TRBJ1-1; V: TRBV19; D: .; size: few; CDR3: CASSIQVNTEAFF; DNA: TGTGCCAGTAGTATACAGGTTAACACTGAAGCTTTCTTT
J: TRBJ2-7; V: TRBV5-4; D: .; size: .; CDR3: CASSFKARGSYEQYF; DNA: TGTGCCAGCAGCTTTAAGGCCAGAGGGTCCTACGAGCAGTACTTC
J: TRBJ2-1; V: TRBV5-1; D: .; size: .; CDR3: CASSLDHGPYNEQFF; DNA: TGCGCCAGCAGCTTGGATCATGGACCCTACAATGAGCAGTTCTTC
J: TRBJ2-1; V: TRBV10-3; D: .; size: .; CDR3: CAISQGTGNEQFF; DNA: TGTGCCATCAGTCAGGGTACCGGCAATGAGCAGTTCTTC
J: TRBJ2-2; V: TRBV10-3; D: TRBD2; size: .; CDR3: CASNRLAGVSSNTGELFF; DNA: TGTGCCTCGAACCGACTAGCGGGCGTCAGTTCGAACACCGGGGAGCTGTTTTTT
J: TRBJ2-3; V: TRBV25-1; D: TRBD2; size: few; CDR3: CASSEQSGGRQVDTQYF; DNA: TGTGCCAGCAGTGAGCAAAGCGGGGGCCGCCAAGTTGATACGCAGTATTTT
J: TRBJ1-1; V: TRBV6-1; D: TRBD1; size: .; CDR3: CASSEGGTGGGEAFF; DNA: TGTGCCAGCAGTGAAGGGGGGACAGGGGGCGGTGAAGCTTTCTTT
J: TRBJ2-1; V: TRBV19; D: .; size: .; CDR3: CASSMEGSSYNEQFF; DNA: TGTGCCAGTAGTATGGAGGGGAGCTCCTACAATGAGCAGTTCTTC
J: TRBJ1-4; V: TRBV9; D: .; size: once; CDR3: CASSEGTNEKLFF; DNA: TGTGCCAGCAGCGAGGGGACTAATGAAAAACTGTTTTTT
J: TRBJ2-7; V: TRBV11-2; D: TRBD1; size: once; CDR3: CASRRDRGLSEQYF; DNA: TGTGCCAGCAGACGGGACAGGGGGCTTTCCGAGCAGTACTTC
J: TRBJ1-2; V: TRBV5-5; D: TRBD1; size: .; CDR3: CASSFTGDYGYTF; DNA: TGTGCCAGCAGCTTCACAGGGGACTATGGCTACACCTTC
J: TRBJ1-1; V: TRBV6-5; D: .; size: .; CDR3: CASSYGGLNTEAFF; DNA: TGTGCCAGCAGTTACGGGGGACTGAACACTGAAGCTTTCTTT
J: TRBJ1-5; V: TRBV3-1/TRBV3-2; D: .; size: .; CDR3: CASSLADRNQPQHF; DNA: TGTGCCAGCAGCCTCGCTGATCGAAATCAGCCCCAGCATTTT
J: TRBJ1-6; V: TRBV5-1; D: .; size: .; CDR3: CASRMGNSPLHF; DNA: TGCGCCAGCAGAATGGGGAATTCACCCCTCCACTTT
J: TRBJ2-3; V: TRBV5-6; D: TRBD2; size: .; CDR3: CASSSSLMAGVGDTQYF; DNA: TGTGCCAGCAGCTCCTCCTTGATGGCGGGGGTGGGAGATACGCAGTATTTT
J: TRBJ1-3; V: TRBV6-5; D: .; size: few; CDR3: CASSSTHSGNTIYF; DNA: TGTGCCAGCAGCTCTACTCACTCTGGAAACACCATATATTTT
J: TRBJ2-1; V: TRBV7-6; D: .; size: .; CDR3: CASSPMEGSYNEQFF; DNA: TGTGCCAGCAGCCCCATGGAAGGTTCCTACAATGAGCAGTTCTTC
J: TRBJ2-2; V: TRBV12-1; D: .; size: .; CDR3: CASSPYMNTGELFF; DNA: TGTGCCAGCAGCCCTTACATGAACACCGGGGAGCTGTTTTTT
J: TRBJ1-2; V: TRBV19; D: .; size: .; CDR3: CASSRTFLGGYTF; DNA: TGTGCCAGTAGCCGGACTTTTCTAGGGGGCTACACCTTC
J: TRBJ2-7; V: TRBV21-1; D: .; size: .; CDR3: CASSNSYEQYF; DNA: TGTGCCAGCAGCAACTCCTACGAGCAGTACTTC
J: TRBJ2-5; V: TRBV5-1; D: .; size: .; CDR3: CASSLATSQETQYF; DNA: TGCGCCAGCAGCTTGGCGACTTCCCAAGAGACCCAGTACTTC
J: TRBJ2-2; V: TRBV7-2; D: .; size: .; CDR3: CASSLAGSNTGELFF; DNA: TGTGCCAGCAGCTTAGCGGGGTCGAACACCGGGGAGCTGTTTTTT
J: TRBJ1-2; V: TRBV6-1; D: .; size: few; CDR3: CASSEWGLDGYTF; DNA: TGTGCCAGCAGTGAATGGGGGCTGGATGGCTACACCTTC
J: TRBJ2-1; V: TRBV28; D: TRBD2; size: .; CDR3: CASSLGTSGEYNEQFF; DNA: TGTGCCAGCAGTTTAGGGACTAGCGGGGAGTACAATGAGCAGTTCTTC
J: TRBJ1-6; V: TRBV18; D: .; size: once; CDR3: CASSPQGGNSPLHF; DNA: TGTGCCAGCTCACCACAGGGCGGTAATTCACCCCTCCACTTT
J: TRBJ1-1; V: TRBV7-9; D: .; size: .; CDR3: CASSQGWSMNTEAFF; DNA: TGTGCCAGCAGCCAGGGATGGTCCATGAACACTGAAGCTTTCTTT
J: TRBJ1-5; V: TRBV7-3; D: .; size: few; CDR3: CASSLSEGSQPQHF; DNA: TGTGCCAGCAGCTTGAGTGAGGGTAGTCAGCCCCAGCATTTT
J: TRBJ2-3; V: TRBV19; D: TRBD2; size: .; CDR3: CASSIRGLAGADTQYF; DNA: TGTGCCAGTAGTATAAGAGGGCTAGCGGGGGCGGATACGCAGTATTTT
J: TRBJ2-6; V: TRBV3-1/TRBV3-2; D: .; size: .; CDR3: CASSLTGFSGANVLTF; DNA: TGTGCCAGCAGCCTCACAGGGTTCTCTGGGGCCAACGTCCTGACTTTC
J: TRBJ1-3; V: TRBV5-1; D: .; size: .; CDR3: CASSLGGERDTIYF; DNA: TGCGCCAGCAGCTTGGGAGGGGAGAGGGACACCATATATTTT
J: TRBJ2-3; V: TRBV5-1; D: TRBD1; size: .; CDR3: CASSPGQGKLDTQYF; DNA: TGCGCCAGCAGCCCGGGACAGGGGAAGTTGGATACGCAGTATTTT
J: TRBJ1-6; V: TRBV30; D: TRBD1; size: few; CDR3: CAWSVDRTGGSPPLHF; DNA: TGTGCCTGGAGTGTAGACAGGACAGGGGGCTCGCCACCCCTCCACTTT
J: TRBJ2-7; V: TRBV2; D: .; size: .; CDR3: CASSATRGPKEQYF; DNA: TGTGCCAGCAGTGCTACCAGGGGCCCCAAGGAGCAGTACTTC
J: TRBJ2-5; V: TRBV19; D: TRBD2; size: .; CDR3: CASSIVLGGAETQYF; DNA: TGTGCCAGTAGTATCGTTCTGGGAGGGGCAGAGACCCAGTACTTC
J: TRBJ2-7; V: TRBV30; D: .; size: .; CDR3: CAWPEGQRKGQYF; DNA: TGTGCCTGGCCCGAAGGACAGCGAAAGGGGCAGTACTTC
J: TRBJ2-7; V: TRBV6-4; D: .; size: .; CDR3: CASSVTPGHYEQYF; DNA: TGTGCCAGCAGTGTGACGCCGGGCCACTACGAGCAGTACTTC
J: TRBJ2-1; V: TRBV9; D: .; size: .; CDR3: CASSVLSRGDEQFF; DNA: TGTGCCAGCAGCGTCCTAAGCAGGGGTGATGAGCAGTTCTTC
J: TRBJ1-5; V: TRBV5-1; D: .; size: .; CDR3: CASRFGKQPQHF; DNA: TGCGCCAGCAGGTTCGGGAAGCAGCCCCAGCATTTT
J: TRBJ2-1; V: TRBV19; D: .; size: .; CDR3: CASQRGPEQFF; DNA: TGTGCCTCCCAAAGGGGCCCTGAGCAGTTCTTC
J: TRBJ1-5; V: TRBV2; D: .; size: few; CDR3: CASSERWSNQPQHF; DNA: TGTGCCAGCAGTGAAAGGTGGAGCAATCAGCCCCAGCATTTT
J: TRBJ2-5; V: TRBV28; D: TRBD1; size: .; CDR3: CASTGQGYETQYF; DNA: TGTGCCAGCACCGGACAGGGGTACGAGACCCAGTACTTC
J: TRBJ1-1; V: TRBV29-1; D: .; size: .; CDR3: CSVVRRTNTEAFF; DNA: TGCAGCGTTGTACGCAGGACAAACACTGAAGCTTTCTTT
J: TRBJ2-5; V: TRBV27; D: .; size: .; CDR3: CASSPDRGYQETQYF; DNA: TGTGCCAGCAGCCCGGACAGAGGATACCAAGAGACCCAGTACTTC
J: TRBJ2-7; V: TRBV19; D: .; size: few; CDR3: CASSITGLGYEQYF; DNA: TGTGCCAGTAGTATTACAGGGTTAGGATACGAGCAGTACTTC